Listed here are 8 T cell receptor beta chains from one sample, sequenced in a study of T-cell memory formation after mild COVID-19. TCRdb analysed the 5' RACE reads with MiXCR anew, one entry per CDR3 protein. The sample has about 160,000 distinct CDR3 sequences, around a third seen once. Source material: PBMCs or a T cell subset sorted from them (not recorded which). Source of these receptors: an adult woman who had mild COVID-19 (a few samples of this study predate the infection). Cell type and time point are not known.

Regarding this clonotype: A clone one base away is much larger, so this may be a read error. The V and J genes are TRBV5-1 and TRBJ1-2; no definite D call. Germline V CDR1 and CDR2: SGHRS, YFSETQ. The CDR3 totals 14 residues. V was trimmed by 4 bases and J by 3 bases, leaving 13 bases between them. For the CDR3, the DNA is TGCGCCAGCAGCAAACTTACCCCGGACTATGGCTACACCTTC. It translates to CASSKLTPDYGYTF.

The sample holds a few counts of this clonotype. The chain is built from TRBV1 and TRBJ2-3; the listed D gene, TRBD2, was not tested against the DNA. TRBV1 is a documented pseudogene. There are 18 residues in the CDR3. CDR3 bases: TGCACCAGCAGCCAAGGGACTAGCGGGGGGGCTAGCACAGATACGCAGTATTTT. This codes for CTSSQGTSGGASTDTQYF.

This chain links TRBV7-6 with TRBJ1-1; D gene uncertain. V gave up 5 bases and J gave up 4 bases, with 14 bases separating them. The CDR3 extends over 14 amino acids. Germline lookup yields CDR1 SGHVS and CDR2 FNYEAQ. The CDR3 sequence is CASSGGQSATEAFF. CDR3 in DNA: TGTGCCAGCAGCGGTGGGCAGTCCGCCACTGAAGCTTTCTTT.

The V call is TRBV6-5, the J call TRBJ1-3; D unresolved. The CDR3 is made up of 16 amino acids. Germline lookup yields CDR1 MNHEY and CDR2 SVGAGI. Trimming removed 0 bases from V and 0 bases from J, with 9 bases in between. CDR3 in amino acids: CASSYSRGSSGNTIYF. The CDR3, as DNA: TGTGCCAGCAGTTACTCGCGGGGAAGCTCTGGAAACACCATATATTTT.

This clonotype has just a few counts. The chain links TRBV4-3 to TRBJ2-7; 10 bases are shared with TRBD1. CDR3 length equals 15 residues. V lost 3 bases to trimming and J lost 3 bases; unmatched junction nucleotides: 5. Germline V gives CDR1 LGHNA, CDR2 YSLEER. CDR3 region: CASSHAGTGDYEQYF. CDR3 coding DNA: TGCGCCAGCAGCCATGCCGGGACAGGGGACTACGAGCAGTACTTC.

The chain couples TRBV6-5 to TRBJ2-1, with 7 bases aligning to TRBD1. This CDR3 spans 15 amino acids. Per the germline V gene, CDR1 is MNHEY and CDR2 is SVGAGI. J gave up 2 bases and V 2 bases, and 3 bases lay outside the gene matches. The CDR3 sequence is CASSYRGLAYNEQFF. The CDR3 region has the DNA TGTGCCAGCAGTTACAGGGGGCTGGCCTACAATGAGCAGTTCTTC.

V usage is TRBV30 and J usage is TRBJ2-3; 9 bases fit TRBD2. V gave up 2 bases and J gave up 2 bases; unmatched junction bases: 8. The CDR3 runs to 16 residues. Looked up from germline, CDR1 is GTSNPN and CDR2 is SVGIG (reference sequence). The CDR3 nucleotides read TGTGCCTGGAGTTTAGCGGGAGCGGGATTCACAGATACGCAGTATTTT. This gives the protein CAWSLAGAGFTDTQYF.

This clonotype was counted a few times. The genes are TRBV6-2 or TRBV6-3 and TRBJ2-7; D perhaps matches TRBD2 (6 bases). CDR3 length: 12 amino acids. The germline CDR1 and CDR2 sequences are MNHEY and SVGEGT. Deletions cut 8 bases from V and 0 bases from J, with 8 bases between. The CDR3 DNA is TGTGCCAGCGGGAGGCGCTCCTACGAGCAGTACTTC. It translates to CASGRRSYEQYF.